Below, 20 T cell receptor beta chains from the same sample are listed, as sequenced in a study of T cells in Graves' hyperthyroidism and ophthalmopathy (dated by TCRdb to about 2019). Receptor amplification or capture employed multiplex PCR. The sequencer was an Illumina HiSeq 2000. Amplification of TCR beta CDR3 regions was carried out from RNA transcripts. The TCR CDR3 was subjected to a first round of RT-PCR using the HTBI primer set and the Qiagen OneStep RT-PCR kit. TCRdb passed the public sequencing reads through fastp at Q25 and MiXCR, retaining productive beta sequences. Identical CDR3 protein sequences are pooled into one entry, listed with their most common genes and DNA. This sample gives 550,000 to 800,000 distinct CDR3 sequences in total; roughly 17% of them show up just once. The ten largest clones represent around 15% of the sample. The sample consisted of blood. These receptor sequences come from a man aged 45-60 years with Graves' hyperthyroidism.

This clonotype was counted many times. The chain uses TRBV20-1 and TRBJ2-7, with no clear D. Deletions cut 1 base from V and 5 bases from J, with 12 bases between. This CDR3 is built from 13 residues. CDR1 DFQATT and CDR2 SNEGSKA come from the germline V gene (reference sequence). CDR3 sequence: CSARVAGLDEQYF. DNA of the CDR3: TGCAGTGCTAGAGTGGCAGGTCTGGACGAGCAGTACTTC.

This clonotype occurred a few times. CDR3 sequence: CSVEGTDTQYF. CDR3 coding DNA: TGCAGCGTTGAAGGGACAGATACGCAGTATTTT. This chain connects TRBV29-1 to TRBJ2-3; unclear D gene. V lost 1 base and J 3 bases, leaving 2 bases between the germline ends. The length of the CDR3 is 11 residues. The germline V gene has CDR1 SQVTM and CDR2 ANQGSEA.

The chain is built from TRBV4-3 and TRBJ2-3, with D perhaps matching TRBD2 (5 bases). The CDR3 runs 15 residues. The ends were cut back, 2 bases at V and 0 bases at J, with 9 bases in the middle. Germline CDR1 is LGHNA and CDR2 is YSLEER. The CDR3 sequence: CASSQTAASTDTQYF. In nucleotides, the CDR3 is TGCGCCAGCAGCCAAACAGCGGCAAGCACAGATACGCAGTATTTT.

This clonotype appeared many times. The V gene is TRBV27, the J gene TRBJ1-6; weak D call: TRBD1 (5 bases). CDR1 is MNHEY, CDR2 SMNVEV, per germline (reference sequence). The CDR3 sequence is 16 residues long. V was clipped by 4 bases and J by 0 bases, with 10 bases between them. The CDR3 spells CASSWGIRSYNSPLHF. CDR3 sequence (DNA): TGTGCCAGCAGTTGGGGCATCCGCTCCTATAATTCACCCCTCCACTTT.

The chain carries TRBV10-2 and TRBJ1-5, with a tentative D call TRBD1 (5 bases). This CDR3 is built from 15 residues. Germline-derived CDR1 and CDR2 are WSHSY and SAAADI. V was cut by 3 bases and J by 7 bases, with 16 bases left in between. The chain's CDR3 is CASSDWDGTRQPQHF. The CDR3 region has the DNA TGCGCCAGCAGTGACTGGGACGGAACGAGGCAGCCCCAGCATTTT.

This clonotype showed up many times. V is TRBV11-2 and J is TRBJ2-5; maybe TRBD2 (7 bases). The CDR3 has 15 amino acids. Germline V CDR1 and CDR2: SGHAT, FQNNGV. Trimming shortened V by 2 bases and J by 5 bases, and 15 bases separated the two germline ends. CDR3 residues: CASSLLGGLMETQYF. In DNA form, the CDR3 reads TGTGCCAGCAGCTTACTCGGGGGGCTGATGGAGACCCAGTACTTC.

V gene TRBV7-2 combines with J gene TRBJ2-1; 8 bases are a match to TRBD2. The CDR3 spans 17 residues. Germline V gene lookup returns CDR1 SGHTA and CDR2 FQGNSA. V lost 4 bases, J lost 4 bases, and 12 bases stayed unmatched. CDR3 sequence (DNA): TGTGCCAGCAGCTCCAACCCTCGGAGCGGGGGATACAATGAGCAGTTCTTC. Amino acids: CASSSNPRSGGYNEQFF.

The sample holds a few counts of this clonotype. This could be a read error, since a much larger clone is one nucleotide away. The genes are TRBV30 and TRBJ1-5; D gene unclear. The CDR3 has 14 residues. Looked up from germline, CDR1 is GTSNPN and CDR2 is SVGIG (reference sequence). V dropped 0 bases and J dropped 1 base, with 7 bases sitting between them. The CDR3 bases are TGTGCCTGGAGTGTACAAGGGAGCAATCAGCCCCAGCATTTT. Its protein product is CAWSVQGSNQPQHF.

In regard to this clonotype: Just one base apart from a much larger clone, this may be a read error. For the CDR3, the DNA is TGTGCCTGGAGTGGGTCCAGGGCCTCCTCCTACGAGCGGTACTTC. Encoded protein: CAWSGSRASSYERYF. V is TRBV30 and J is TRBJ2-7, with D perhaps matching TRBD1 (5 bases). This CDR3 has 15 amino acids. Germline V gene data show CDR1 as GTSNPN and CDR2 as SVGIG (reference sequence).

The V gene is TRBV2, the J gene TRBJ1-5; a possible D gene is TRBD1 (6 bases). The CDR3 consists of 13 residues. Germline CDR1 SNHLY, CDR2 FYNNEI. The V end was cut by 7 bases, the J end by 4 bases, with 11 bases between. This CDR3 reads CASTTGYNQPQHF. The CDR3 nucleotides are TGTGCCAGCACGACAGGTTATAATCAGCCCCAGCATTTT.

V and J are TRBV24-1 and TRBJ1-2; 8 bases match TRBD1. With V trimmed by 3 bases and J by 7 bases, 9 bases remained unmatched. Per germline, CDR1 KGHDR and CDR2 SFDVKD. The CDR3 extends over 15 amino acids. CDR3 in amino acids: CATSDAGQGKAGYTF. The DNA for the CDR3 is TGTGCCACCAGTGATGCCGGACAGGGTAAGGCTGGCTACACCTTC.

This clonotype has a count of ten or more. The gene calls are TRBV10-3 and TRBJ2-2, with 7 bases that match TRBD2. The CDR3 extends over 14 amino acids. CDR1 and CDR2 (germline): ENHRY, SYGVKD. After removal of 7 bases from V and 3 bases from J, the junction contained 5 bases not matched to a gene. CDR3 in DNA: TGTGCCATCACGGCGGGGGTTGACACCGGGGAGCTGTTTTTT. Protein product: CAITAGVDTGELFF.

The CDR3 reads CASSPGRATDTQYF. CDR3 sequence (DNA): TGTGCCAGCAGCCCCGGACGCGCCACAGATACGCAGTATTTT. The J gene is TRBJ2-3, the V gene TRBV5-6; D ambiguous. The CDR3 spans 14 residues. V shed 4 bases and J shed 2 bases, with 11 bases lying between them. The germline gives CDR1 SGHDT, CDR2 YYEEEE.

As regards this clonotype: This sequence may be a read error, since a much larger clone differs from it by one base. The V gene is TRBV27, the J gene TRBJ2-1; 13 nucleotides agree with TRBD2. Trimming removed 8 bases from V and 6 bases from J; junction bases left unmatched: 7. The CDR3 spans 15 residues. Germline lookup yields CDR1 MNHEY and CDR2 SMNVEV (reference sequence). CDR3 region: CASRNRLAGGNEQFF. CDR3 DNA sequence: TGTGCCAGCCGTAATCGACTAGCGGGGGGCAATGAGCAGTTCTTC.

This clonotype occurred a few times. The chain joins TRBV25-1 to TRBJ2-7; D possibly corresponds to TRBD1 (6 bases). The ends were cut back, 4 bases at V and 3 bases at J, with 13 bases in the middle. The CDR3 totals 14 residues. Germline V lookup: CDR1 MGHDK, CDR2 SYGVNS. The DNA of the CDR3 is TGTGCCAGCAGTGTCCGGGACAACGTCTACGAGCAGTACTTC. Residues: CASSVRDNVYEQYF.

In this sample, this clonotype turned up many times. The rearrangement uses TRBV7-8 and TRBJ2-7, with TRBD1 matching over 7 bases. The CDR3 consists of 14 residues. Germline CDR1 SGHVS, CDR2 FQNEAQ. V lost 2 bases to trimming and J lost 3 bases; unmatched junction nucleotides: 4. The CDR3, as DNA: TGTGCCAGCAGCTTAAGCGCAGGGGGCTACGAGCAGTACTTC. Translation: CASSLSAGGYEQYF.

As concerns this clonotype: In this CDR3 the conserved last residue, phenylalanine or tryptophan, is missing, so a read error is likely. The chain joins TRBV7-2 to TRBJ2-7; no firm D call. Germline values: CDR1 SGHTA, CDR2 FQGNSA. The CDR3 is made up of 16 amino acids. V dropped 5 bases and J dropped 4 bases, with 21 bases sitting between them. The CDR3 region has the DNA TGTGCCAGCAGCACCTTCCATCCGGGTCGCCTTTACGAGCAGTACCTC. It is translated as CASSTFHPGRLYEQYL.

Note on this clonotype: A junction boundary mismatches the germline segment, possibly from a read error. This chain uses TRBV7-9 with TRBJ2-1; maybe TRBD1 (6 bases). This CDR3 has 19 residues. CDR1 and CDR2 (germline): SEHNR, FQNEAQ (reference sequence). CDR3 protein: CASSSGVNKQGQSYSEQFF. Here the CDR3 DNA reads TGTGCCAGCAGCTCCGGAGTCAATAAACAGGGCCAGTCTTACAGTGAGCAGTTCTTC.

This clonotype was counted a single time. This may come from a read error, since a much larger clone is one base off. The chain has TRBV28 and TRBJ2-5; tentatively, D is TRBD1 or TRBD2 (5 bases each). V lost 0 bases, J lost 5 bases, and 10 bases lay in between. Germline CDR1 MDHEN, CDR2 SYDVKM. CDR3 length: 14 residues. CDR3 sequence (DNA): TGTGCCAGCAGTTTATGGGCTTGGGGGGAGACCCAGTACTTC. Translated: CASSLWAWGETQYF. The full variable domain, completed using reference TRBV28 and TRBJ2-5, is DVKVTQSSRYLVKRTGEKVFLECVQDMDHENMFWYRQDPGLGLRLIYFSYDVKMKEKGDIPEGYSVSREKKERFSLILESASTNQTSMYLCASSLWAWGETQYFGPGTRLLVL.

The chain couples TRBV5-5 to TRBJ2-1; no clear D gene. V was trimmed by 0 bases and J by 4 bases, leaving 8 bases between them. Germline V gene lookup returns CDR1 SGHKS and CDR2 YYEKEE (reference sequence). The CDR3 is 14 residues long. The CDR3 loop reads CASSLVRMYNEQFF. CDR3 DNA sequence: TGTGCCAGCAGCTTGGTTAGGATGTACAATGAGCAGTTCTTC.